The following is a TCR beta chain sequence with its context. Authors' data handling: Amplifying reference gene primers gave estimates of nucleated cell counts. Assay used: immunoSEQ multiplex PCR; TCRdb lists only in-frame clones, some missing. Clone size and the V and J calls come from that table; the DNA yielded D and trimming. Of roughly 200,000 clones in the sample, 80% to 90% were seen once. Per the germline V gene, CDR1 is MNHNS and CDR2 is SASEGT. J was trimmed by 14 bases and V by 1 base; bases with no gene match: 29. The CDR3 is 20 residues long. The sample originates from a study of blood T cell repertoires in COVID-19. Study information: Both acute and convalescent COVID-19 samples were obtained from the United States, Italy and Spain. T cells, B-cell-depleted T cells, or PBMCs provided the cDNA or gDNA that served as material.

The receptor's source is an elderly man with acute or convalescent COVID-19. The chain is built from TRBV6-1 and TRBJ2-1, with TRBD2 identical over 7 bases. The sample taken for sequencing was peripheral blood. The CDR3 DNA reads as TGTGCCAGCAGTGAAGAAAGGGATGAAATAGTTTCCCATGGGAGCGGGAAGAAGTTCTTC. Protein: CASSEERDEIVSHGSGKKFF.